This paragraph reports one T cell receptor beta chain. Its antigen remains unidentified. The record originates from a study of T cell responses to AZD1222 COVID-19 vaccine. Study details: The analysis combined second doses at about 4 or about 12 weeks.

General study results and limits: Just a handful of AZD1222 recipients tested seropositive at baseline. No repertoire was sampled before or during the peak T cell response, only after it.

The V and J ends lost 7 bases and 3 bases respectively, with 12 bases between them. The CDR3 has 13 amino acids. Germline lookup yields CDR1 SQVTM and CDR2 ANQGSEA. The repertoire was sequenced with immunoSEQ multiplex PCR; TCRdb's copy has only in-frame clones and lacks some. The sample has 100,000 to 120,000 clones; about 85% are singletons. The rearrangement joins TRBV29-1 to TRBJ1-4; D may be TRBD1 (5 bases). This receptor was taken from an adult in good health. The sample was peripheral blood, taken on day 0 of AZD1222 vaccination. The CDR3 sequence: CSGGPGSNEKLFF. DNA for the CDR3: TGCAGCGGGGGCCCGGGCTCTAATGAAAAACTGTTTTTT.